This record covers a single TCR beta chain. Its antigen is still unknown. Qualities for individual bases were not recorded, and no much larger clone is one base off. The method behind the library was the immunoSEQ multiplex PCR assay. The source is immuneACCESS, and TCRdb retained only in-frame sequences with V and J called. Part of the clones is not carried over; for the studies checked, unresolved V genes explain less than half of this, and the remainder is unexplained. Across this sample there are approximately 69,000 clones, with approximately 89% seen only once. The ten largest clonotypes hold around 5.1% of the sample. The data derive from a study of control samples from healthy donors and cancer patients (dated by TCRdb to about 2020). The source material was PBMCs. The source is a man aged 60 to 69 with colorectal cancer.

The nucleotide sequence is given as TGTGCCAGCAGCTTGGCTCTGGGCAAAGAGACCCAGTACTTC. Its product reads: CASSLALGKETQYF. The chain joins TRBV11-3 to TRBJ2-5, with the D gene uncertain. V and J are truncated by 3 bases and 3 bases respectively, leaving an intervening sequence of 11 bases. CDR1 and CDR2, looked up from the germline V gene, are SGHNT and YENEEA. Its CDR3 holds 14 amino acids, cysteine through phenylalanine. Of all the DNA, just the CDR3 is kept, 42 bases in frame from base 1.